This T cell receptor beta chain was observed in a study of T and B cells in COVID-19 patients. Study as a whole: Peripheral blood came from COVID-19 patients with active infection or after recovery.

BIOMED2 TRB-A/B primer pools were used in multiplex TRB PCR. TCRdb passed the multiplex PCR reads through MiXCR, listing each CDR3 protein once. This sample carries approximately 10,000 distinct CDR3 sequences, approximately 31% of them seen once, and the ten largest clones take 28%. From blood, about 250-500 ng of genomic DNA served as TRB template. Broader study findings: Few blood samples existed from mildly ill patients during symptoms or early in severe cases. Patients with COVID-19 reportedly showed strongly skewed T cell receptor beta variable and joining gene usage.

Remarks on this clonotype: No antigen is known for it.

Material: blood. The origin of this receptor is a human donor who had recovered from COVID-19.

The CDR3 DNA follows: TGTGCCAGTAGTACACTAGCGGGAGGGAACGGGAATGAGCAGTTCTTC. Protein: CASSTLAGGNGNEQFF. The chain recombines TRBV19 with TRBJ2-1, with 13 bases that match TRBD2. J gave up 7 bases and V 4 bases, and 7 bases lay outside the gene matches. Germline loops: CDR1 LNHDA, CDR2 SQIVND (reference sequence). The CDR3 totals 16 residues.